The present T cell receptor beta chain was sequenced within a study of graft-versus-host responses after intestinal transplantation. Study in general: Recipients had multivisceral, liver-intestinal, or isolated intestinal transplants. Induction with anti-thymocyte globulin, then tacrolimus and steroids for about 3 years, was given to all recipients.

The repertoire was sequenced with immunoSEQ multiplex PCR; TCRdb's copy has only in-frame clones and lacks some. The table has 2,000 or so clones, roughly 90% seen once. The graft tissue was processed, and this released both intraepithelial and lamina propria lymphocytes. About this clone itself: Its antigen is still unknown.

Germline V gives CDR1 MGHDK, CDR2 SYGVNS. V was cut by 10 bases and J by 3 bases, with 12 bases left in between. This CDR3 comprises 12 residues. Study results and caveats: The marrow of recipients harbored GvH clones, and ileum or blood showed some of them first. High graft-versus-host to host-versus-graft clonal ratios were found in allografts of patients who had graft-donor T cell macrochimerism.

This sequence joins TRBV25-1 and TRBJ2-5, with no clear D. Here the sequenced sample was ileum tissue, taken approximately 68 days after transplant. The sequence was obtained from a human patient who received an intestinal transplant, so some T cells may come from the graft donor. The CDR3 DNA follows: TGTGCCACCCACGGCGGAAAAGAGACCCAGTACTTC. Protein sequence: CATHGGKETQYF.